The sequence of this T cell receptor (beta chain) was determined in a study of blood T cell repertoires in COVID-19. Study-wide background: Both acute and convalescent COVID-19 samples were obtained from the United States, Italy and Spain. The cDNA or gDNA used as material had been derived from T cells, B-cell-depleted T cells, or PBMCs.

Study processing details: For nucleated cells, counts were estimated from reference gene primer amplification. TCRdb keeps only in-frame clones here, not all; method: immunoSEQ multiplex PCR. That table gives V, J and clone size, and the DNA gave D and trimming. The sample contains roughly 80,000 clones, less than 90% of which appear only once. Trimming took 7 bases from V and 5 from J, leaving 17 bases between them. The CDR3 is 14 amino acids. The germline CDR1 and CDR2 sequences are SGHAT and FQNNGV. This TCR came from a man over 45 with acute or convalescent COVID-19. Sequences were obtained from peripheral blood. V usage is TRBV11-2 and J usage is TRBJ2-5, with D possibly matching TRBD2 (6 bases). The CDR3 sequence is CASTPEAGWETQYF. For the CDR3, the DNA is TGTGCCAGCACCCCAGAGGCGGGGTGGGAGACCCAGTACTTC.